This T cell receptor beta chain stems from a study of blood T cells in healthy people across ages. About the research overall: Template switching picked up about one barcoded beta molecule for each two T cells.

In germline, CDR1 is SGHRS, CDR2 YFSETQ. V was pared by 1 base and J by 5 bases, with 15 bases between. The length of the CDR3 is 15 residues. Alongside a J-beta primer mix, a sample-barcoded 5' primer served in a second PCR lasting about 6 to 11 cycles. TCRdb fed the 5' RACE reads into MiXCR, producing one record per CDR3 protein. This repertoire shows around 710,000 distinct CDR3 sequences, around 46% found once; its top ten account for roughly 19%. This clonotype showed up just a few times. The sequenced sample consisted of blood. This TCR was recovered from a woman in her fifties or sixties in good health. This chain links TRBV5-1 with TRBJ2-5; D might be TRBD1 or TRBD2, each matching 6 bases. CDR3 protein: CASSLPQGRIETQYF. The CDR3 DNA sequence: TGCGCCAGCAGCTTGCCCCAGGGGAGGATTGAGACCCAGTACTTC.